Listed below are T cell receptor beta chains from one sample, sequenced in a study of blood T cell repertoires in COVID-19. Clones were sequenced by immunoSEQ multiplex PCR, and TCRdb holds only the in-frame ones, with some missing. The repertoire has 250,000 to 300,000 clones, approximately 87% of them found once; the top ten carry about 4.5%. The source material was peripheral blood. These receptors originate from a man in his 60s who had recovered from COVID-19. The CDR3 runs from the conserved cysteine through the conserved F or W. Part of the rows lack a size; the others show once, few, many or a class for expanded clones.

size,J,V,CDR3
-,TRBJ2-7,TRBV30,CAWRYGRATYEQYF
-,TRBJ2-1,TRBV6-6,CASGRAGYNEQFF
-,TRBJ2-7,TRBV12-3/TRBV12-4,CASAGLALYEQYF
-,TRBJ2-7,TRBV6-5,CASRLLAGDRYEQYF
-,TRBJ1-2,TRBV7-9,CASSLGGGDGYTF
-,TRBJ1-5,TRBV4-2,CASSPGQGGNQPQHF
-,TRBJ1-1,TRBV9,CASSRQGYTEAFF
-,TRBJ2-1,TRBV5-1,CASSLASGSKGHNEQFF
few,TRBJ2-5,TRBV5-1,CASSLAGQGARLETQYF
-,TRBJ2-3,TRBV6-1,CASSGTSGRVGTDTQYF
-,TRBJ2-6,TRBV12-3/TRBV12-4,CASVEGANVLTF
-,TRBJ2-7,TRBV13,CASSRRGAGVYEQYF
-,TRBJ2-3,TRBV30,CAWSRGGGNTDTQYF
once,TRBJ1-3,TRBV7-8,CASSPSGSGNTIYF
-,TRBJ1-6,TRBV6-5,CASSYSTGNKSPLHF
-,TRBJ1-1,TRBV5-1,CASSTGQERNTEAFF
-,TRBJ2-7,TRBV5-4,CASSLPERLAQYF
few,TRBJ1-5,TRBV6-1,CASSDLTGANLWPQHF
-,TRBJ2-1,TRBV7-6,CASSFVGGPNEQFF
once,TRBJ1-5,TRBV19,CASSPFGGARSNQPQHF
-,TRBJ1-3,TRBV28,CASLATGETRNTIYF
once,TRBJ2-7,TRBV6-5,CASAFQGQGAYEQYF
-,TRBJ2-7,TRBV6-1,CASSEVPGQGAEQYF
-,TRBJ2-1,TRBV19,CASSTTSGRGVLDEQFF
few,TRBJ2-2,TRBV11-3,CASSSGTANTGELFF
-,TRBJ1-3,TRBV5-1,CASSLAEISGNTIYF
-,TRBJ2-7,TRBV9,CASSVGSGGNHEQYF
-,TRBJ1-2,TRBV19,CASSRVAGEFAF
-,TRBJ1-6,TRBV7-2,CASSLLGLGGSNSPLHF
once,TRBJ2-2,TRBV12-2,CASRTDRGGNTGELFF
-,TRBJ2-3,TRBV9,CASSLKDRERVDTQYF
-,TRBJ2-3,TRBV7-9,CASSLASGRPTDTQYF
-,TRBJ2-5,TRBV5-1,CASSLGLARETQYF
-,TRBJ2-4,TRBV16,CASSQRLGQGAKNIQYF
-,TRBJ2-7,TRBV7-9,CASSRRSVDEQYF
once,TRBJ1-1,TRBV7-9,CASSLPPGQGATEAFF
-,TRBJ2-5,TRBV5-1,CASSYLGLEQETQYF
-,TRBJ2-3,TRBV9,CASSVVGGTTDTQYF
once,TRBJ2-7,TRBV10-3,CAAAPETSGTWYF